Below, one T cell receptor beta chain is given with its context. The CDR3 is 14 amino acids. The germline gives CDR1 SEHNR, CDR2 FQNEAQ (reference sequence). V was cut by 11 bases and J by 0 bases, with 16 bases left in between. The data are from a study of blood T cell repertoires in COVID-19. Study overall: Sites across the United States, Italy and Spain contributed samples from acute and convalescent COVID-19.

Data came from immunoSEQ multiplex PCR; TCRdb stores just in-frame clones and leaves some out. Among 80,000 or so clones listed, 91% were seen once. The sample taken for sequencing was peripheral blood. The V and J genes are TRBV7-9 and TRBJ1-1; possible D gene TRBD1, 6 bases. This clonotype was sampled from a woman in her forties or fifties in a cohort sampled during active COVID-19. The chain's CDR3 is CAGSVGHMNTEAFF. DNA of the CDR3: TGTGCCGGTTCGGTGGGACATATGAACACTGAAGCTTTCTTT. Based on the CDR3 plus reference TRBV7-9 and TRBJ1-1, the full variable domain is DTGVSQNPRHKITKRGQNVTFRCDPISEHNRLYWYRQTLGQGPEFLTYFQNEAQLEKSRLLSDRFSAERPKGSFSTLEIQRTEQGDSAMYLCAGSVGHMNTEAFFGQGTRLTVV.